Listed here are 5 T cell receptor beta chains from one sample, sequenced in a study of T-cell memory formation after mild COVID-19. A single record per CDR3 protein comes from TCRdb applying MiXCR to the 5' RACE reads. The sample consists of 210,000 or so distinct CDR3 sequences, around 30% of them appearing once. The specimen sequenced was PBMCs or a T cell subset sorted from them (not recorded which). These receptors all come from an adult woman who had mild COVID-19 (a few samples of this study predate the infection). Cell type and time point are not known.

This clonotype occurred a few times. This chain connects TRBV12-5 to TRBJ2-2; D may be TRBD1 or TRBD2 (7 bases each). With 5 bases removed from V and 7 bases from J, the gap between germline ends came to 20 bases. The CDR3 extends over 16 amino acids. Germline V CDR1 and CDR2: LGHNT, FRNRAP. The chain's CDR3 is CASGRQGERGIGELFF. The CDR3 DNA follows: TGTGCTAGTGGTCGCCAGGGGGAGCGGGGTATCGGGGAGCTGTTTTTT.

This clonotype showed up just a few times. V and J are TRBV4-3 and TRBJ2-1; tentative D call: TRBD2 (5 bases). CDR1 and CDR2 from the germline V gene are LGHNA and YSLEER. The CDR3 runs 16 residues. Between the trimmed V and J ends, which lost 0 bases and 2 bases, there was a span of 11 bases. CDR3 in DNA: TGCGCCAGCAGCCAAGAGAGGGTCGGGACCTACAATGAGCAGTTCTTC. Its translation is CASSQERVGTYNEQFF.

This clonotype came up a few times. This chain connects TRBV7-9 to TRBJ2-2; weak D call: TRBD1 (6 bases). Germline V gene data show CDR1 as SEHNR and CDR2 as FQNEAQ (reference sequence). The CDR3 totals 13 residues. The V end lost 5 bases, the J end lost 6 bases, and 10 bases lay between the germline ends. In DNA form, the CDR3 reads TGTGCCAGCAGCCCCCCAGGGGCCGGGGAGCTGTTTTTT. It is translated as CASSPPGAGELFF.

DNA of the CDR3: TGTGCCAGCAGCTTAGGTCCGGTCTACGAGCAGTACTTC. This gives the protein CASSLGPVYEQYF. J is TRBJ2-7 and V is TRBV7-8; D gene unclear. Trimming stripped 1 base from V and 3 bases from J, with 7 bases between. Germline CDR1 SGHVS, CDR2 FQNEAQ. This CDR3 has 13 amino acids.

Many counts were recorded for this clonotype. The V gene is TRBV9, the J gene TRBJ1-1, with D hard to call. Trimming removed 0 bases at V and 4 bases at J, with 7 bases between. This CDR3 contains 13 residues. The V gene's germline CDR1 is SGDLS and CDR2 YYNGEE. CDR3 loop: CASSVEGVTEAFF. Written as DNA, the CDR3 is TGTGCCAGCAGCGTAGAGGGTGTCACTGAAGCTTTCTTT.